The clone carrying this TCR beta chain was seen just once. V lost 5 bases to trimming and J lost 5 bases, with 15 bases between them. The CDR3 runs to 14 residues. Germline-derived CDR1 and CDR2 are SGHTA and FQGNSA. The record originates from a study of blood T cell repertoires in COVID-19. Study summary: PBMCs, B-cell-depleted T cells, or T cells provided the cDNA or gDNA that made up the material.

Method: immunoSEQ multiplex PCR; TCRdb's copy keeps in-frame clones and lacks some. This table has hundreds of thousands of clones, approximately 88% appearing once. The receptor was derived from a woman aged 25 to 39 who had recovered from COVID-19. The sequencing sample was made of PBMCs or T cells enriched from blood (not recorded which). This rearrangement joins TRBV7-2 to TRBJ1-1; D is perhaps TRBD1 (6 bases). CDR3 in amino acids: CASSVQGFGTEAFF. Written as DNA, the CDR3 is TGTGCCAGCAGCGTACAGGGTTTTGGGACTGAAGCTTTCTTT.